Listed here is a single TCR beta chain. Its target is unknown. This specimen belongs to a study of PD-1 blockade in classical Hodgkin lymphoma. General study findings and limits: Patients starting nivolumab under 1 year after ASCT were excluded. Baseline TCR diversity was reportedly lower in newly diagnosed patients than in healthy donors. It was reported as lower still in relapsed/refractory patients.

Method: immunoSEQ multiplex PCR; TCRdb's copy keeps in-frame clones and lacks some. The sample records roughly 35,000 clones, 88% being singletons. Each of the patients experienced relapse following autologous stem cell transplantation, and their brentuximab vedotin exposure differed. The patients, who had relapsed/refractory classical Hodgkin lymphoma, achieved best responses of complete response, partial response or progressive disease. V dropped 1 base and J dropped 4 bases, with 10 bases sitting between them. From germline, CDR1 is MNHNS and CDR2 SASEGT. CDR3 length: 14 amino acids. The specimen was peripheral blood mononuclear cells (PBMCs), collected before the second cycle of nivolumab. The V and J genes are TRBV6-1 and TRBJ1-2, with D perhaps TRBD1 (5 bases). The clonotype originates from a human donor with classical Hodgkin lymphoma. The CDR3 nucleotides read TGTGCCAGCAGTGAAGTAAGGAGGGGCTATGGCTACACCTTC. It encodes CASSEVRRGYGYTF.